The rows below give T cell receptor beta chains drawn from one sample of a study of T-cell memory formation after mild COVID-19. MiXCR, run by TCRdb on the 5' RACE reads, gives a single entry per CDR3 protein. The sample gives hundreds of thousands of distinct CDR3 sequences, more than 15% of which show up once; 9.5% to 15% is in the top ten. Sample: PBMCs or a T cell subset sorted from them (not recorded which). These receptors all stem from an adult woman who had mild COVID-19 (a few samples of this study predate the infection). Cell type and time point are not known. Each CDR3 is given with its conserved first and last residue. Fields, in order: CDR3 DNA, CDR3 protein, D gene, J gene, clone size, V gene. The D gene is left open where the match is weak. Size tells how often a clone was seen (once, few, many) or the class of an expanded clone, and some rows leave it out.

TGCGCCAGCAGCTTGACAGCGGGGGCGAACACCGGGGAGCTGTTTTTT,CASSLTAGANTGELFF,TRBD2,TRBJ2-2,-,TRBV5-1
TGTGCCAGCAGCTTAGGTTGGGCAGCGCAGTATTTT,CASSLGWAAQYF,-,TRBJ2-3,-,TRBV13
TGTGCCAGCAGCTTAGAGCCCGGGACTAGTTCCGGGGAGCTGTTTTTT,CASSLEPGTSSGELFF,TRBD2,TRBJ2-2,-,TRBV7-9
TGCAGCGTTGTATTCGAAGGCGGGGAGCTGTTTTTT,CSVVFEGGELFF,-,TRBJ2-2,-,TRBV29-1
TGTGCCAGCAGCCTCACTTGGGACAGCCTTCGCACAGATACGCAGTATTTT,CASSLTWDSLRTDTQYF,TRBD1,TRBJ2-3,few,TRBV9
TGTGCCACCAGTGATGGGACAGCACTCAATGAAAAACTGTTTTTT,CATSDGTALNEKLFF,TRBD1,TRBJ1-4,-,TRBV24-1
TGTGCCACCAGCGGTCGGGGAGGAGTTCATGAAAAACTGTTTTTT,CATSGRGGVHEKLFF,-,TRBJ1-4,-,TRBV15
TGCGCCAGCAGCCGGGAGGGACAGGGGAAGGCTGAAGCTTTCTTT,CASSREGQGKAEAFF,TRBD1,TRBJ1-1,-,TRBV5-1
TGCAGCGTTTCTAGCGGGAATGAGCAGTTCTTC,CSVSSGNEQFF,TRBD2,TRBJ2-1,-,TRBV29-1
TGTGCCACCAGAGGGAGGGAAGGGCAAGAGACCCAGTACTTC,CATRGREGQETQYF,TRBD2,TRBJ2-5,once,TRBV10-3
TGCGCCAGCAGCCACCACCTTCCGGGGGACGACGAGCAGTACTTC,CASSHHLPGDDEQYF,-,TRBJ2-7,-,TRBV5-1
TGTGCCAGCAGCTTTCGGGAGGGTATTCAAGAGACCCAGTACTTC,CASSFREGIQETQYF,TRBD2,TRBJ2-5,-,TRBV7-9
TGTGCCAGCAGCCTAAAGCCTAGCCCAAACACCGGGGAGCTGTTTTTT,CASSLKPSPNTGELFF,-,TRBJ2-2,-,TRBV7-3
TGTGCCAGCAGCTTGTTCAGAGGACCGCCCGGGGAGCTGTTTTTT,CASSLFRGPPGELFF,-,TRBJ2-2,few,TRBV5-6
TGTGCCAGCAGCGTAAACAGTGAGCAGTTCTTC,CASSVNSEQFF,-,TRBJ2-1,few,TRBV2
TGTGCCAGCAGGAGCCCAGGGACCTTGGGCTATGGCTACACCTTC,CASRSPGTLGYGYTF,-,TRBJ1-2,-,TRBV6-6
TGTGCCAGCAGCCCCCCGGGCACTAGCGGAGCCACCGGGGAGCTGTTTTTT,CASSPPGTSGATGELFF,TRBD2,TRBJ2-2,-,TRBV7-3
TGTGCCAGCAGTTACAGGGCAAATGAGCAGTTCTTC,CASSYRANEQFF,-,TRBJ2-1,-,TRBV12-3/TRBV12-4
TGCGCCAGCAGCCAACATGCCGCGGGAGTTGCGGGAGAGACCCAGTACTTC,CASSQHAAGVAGETQYF,TRBD2,TRBJ2-5,-,TRBV4-3
TGTGCCAGCAGCGTAGACTCGCGCGGGGCCAATGAGCAGTTCTTC,CASSVDSRGANEQFF,-,TRBJ2-1,-,TRBV9
TGTGCCAGCAGCTTGTTACAGGGGAGAGGGGCAGATACGCAGTATTTT,CASSLLQGRGADTQYF,TRBD1,TRBJ2-3,many,TRBV7-8
TGTGCCACCGGGGGGCCGACTGAAGCTTTCTTT,CATGGPTEAFF,-,TRBJ1-1,-,TRBV15
TGTGCCAGCAGCTTCTACCGGGACAGGGGCGGGGAGCTGTTTTTT,CASSFYRDRGGELFF,TRBD1,TRBJ2-2,-,TRBV7-8
TGTGCCAGCAGCCCCCTGTTGGAAGAGACCCAGTACTTC,CASSPLLEETQYF,-,TRBJ2-5,-,TRBV7-9
TGTGCCAGCAGCTTGGATACCGGGACTAGCGGGAGCAGCACAGATACGCAGTATTTT,CASSLDTGTSGSSTDTQYF,TRBD2,TRBJ2-3,few,TRBV11-2
TGTGCCAGCAGCCCCTTTGGGAGGACCGGGGAGCTGTTTTTT,CASSPFGRTGELFF,-,TRBJ2-2,many,TRBV5-6
TGTGCCAGCAGCTCACCAACAGGGGACTCCTACAATGAGCAGTTCTTC,CASSSPTGDSYNEQFF,TRBD1,TRBJ2-1,-,TRBV5-7
TGTGCCAGTAAAAACTTTAACTATGGCTACACCTTC,CASKNFNYGYTF,-,TRBJ1-2,-,TRBV19
TGTGCCAGCAGCGTGACGGGAGGGCCCTCCTACGAGCAGTACTTC,CASSVTGGPSYEQYF,TRBD2,TRBJ2-7,-,TRBV5-6
-,CASRPTGSTSGTDTQYF,-,TRBJ2-3,-,TRBV7-9
TGCGCCAGCAGCTCTGTAGCCCCCGGGGAGCTGTTTTTT,CASSSVAPGELFF,-,TRBJ2-2,few,TRBV5-1
TGCGCCAGCAGCTTAGGGTTCGGAGAGTACGAGCAGTACTTC,CASSLGFGEYEQYF,-,TRBJ2-7,few,TRBV5-1
TGTGCCAGCAGCCAAGATCGCCTAGCGGTCTCCTACGAGCAGTACTTC,CASSQDRLAVSYEQYF,TRBD2,TRBJ2-7,-,TRBV3-1
TGTGCCAGCAGCCAGGACAGGTTCTATGGCTACACCTTC,CASSQDRFYGYTF,TRBD1,TRBJ1-2,-,TRBV7-9
TGCAGTACCCCGGGACAGGGTTTAGGTACTGAAGCTTTCTTT,CSTPGQGLGTEAFF,TRBD1,TRBJ1-1,-,TRBV20-1
TGCAGCGCCGGGGGAGGTTACGAGCAGTACTTC,CSAGGGYEQYF,-,TRBJ2-7,few,TRBV29-1
TGTGCCAGCAGCTTAGATCCAGGGACAGGTTCCTACGAGCAGTACTTC,CASSLDPGTGSYEQYF,TRBD1,TRBJ2-7,-,TRBV11-3
TGTGCCAGCAGCCAAGAAATGGGACAAGAGACCCAGTACTTC,CASSQEMGQETQYF,-,TRBJ2-5,few,TRBV14
TGTGCCAGCAGTCTACAGCATACGCAGTATTTT,CASSLQHTQYF,-,TRBJ2-3,few,TRBV12-3/TRBV12-4
TGTGCCAGCACCACGACCCTAGCGGGGGGGTCGGAGCAGTACTTC,CASTTTLAGGSEQYF,TRBD2,TRBJ2-7,few,TRBV7-9
TGTGCCAGCAGCCAAGAGTCTCTAGCCGCTGAGCAGTTCTTC,CASSQESLAAEQFF,-,TRBJ2-1,few,TRBV4-2
TGCGCCAGCAGTGGGACAGGAGACAATGAGCAGTTCTTC,CASSGTGDNEQFF,TRBD1,TRBJ2-1,-,TRBV5-1
TGTGCCAGCAGCCCCGGGACTAGCGGGTTCGGGGAGCTGTTTTTT,CASSPGTSGFGELFF,TRBD2,TRBJ2-2,few,TRBV11-3
TGTGCCAGCTCACGAAGCGGAGATACGCAGTATTTT,CASSRSGDTQYF,-,TRBJ2-3,-,TRBV18
TGTGCCTGGAGTGTACTAGGGACCGCCTATGGCTACACCTTC,CAWSVLGTAYGYTF,-,TRBJ1-2,few,TRBV30
TGTGCCAGCAGCTCACGACTAGCGGTCTACGAGCAGTACTTC,CASSSRLAVYEQYF,TRBD2,TRBJ2-7,few,TRBV7-8